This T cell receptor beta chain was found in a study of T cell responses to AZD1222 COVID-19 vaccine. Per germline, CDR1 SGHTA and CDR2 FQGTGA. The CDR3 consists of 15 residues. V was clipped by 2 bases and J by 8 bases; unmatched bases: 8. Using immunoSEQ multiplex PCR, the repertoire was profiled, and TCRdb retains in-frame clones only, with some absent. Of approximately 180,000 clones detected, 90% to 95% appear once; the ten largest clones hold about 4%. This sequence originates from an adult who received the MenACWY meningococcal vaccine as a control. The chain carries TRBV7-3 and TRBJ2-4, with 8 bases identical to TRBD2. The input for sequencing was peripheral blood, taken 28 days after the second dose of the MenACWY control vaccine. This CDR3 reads CASSLHGRAEDIQYF. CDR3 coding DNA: TGTGCCAGCAGCTTACACGGGAGGGCCGAAGACATTCAGTACTTC.